Given below is one T cell receptor (beta chain) in context. Its specificity is unknown. Different DNA sequences within this sample yield the same CDR3. The data were taken from a study of cytomegalovirus exposure and HLA in healthy donors. Study results and limitations: Some segments of the V type, notably TRBV6-2 and TRBV6-3, were excluded as indistinguishable.

Amplification used 60 Vbeta primers and 13 Jbeta primers. Source study methods: It was a later analysis that counted roughly 79 million unique TCR beta chains, of which some 10 million were shared. This table comes from immunoSEQ multiplex PCR, and its TCRdb copy is limited to in-frame clones, with some not included. D and trimming were read from the DNA, whereas the V and J calls and clone size are those reported in that table. The sample gives approximately 120,000 clones, 65% to 75% of which show up once; about 4% is in the top ten. The germline V gene has CDR1 MGHRA and CDR2 YSYEKL. Trimming left V 4 bases short and J 2 bases short, with 18 bases between. The CDR3 is 16 amino acids.

This receptor was obtained from a woman aged 45-60 years in good health and CMV-seropositive. The rearrangement joins TRBV4-1 to TRBJ2-7; possible D gene TRBD2, 6 bases. Source material: PBMCs. CDR3 DNA: TGCGCCAGCAGCCTGTTCCAGACTAGTGGGCCCTACGAGCAGTACTTC. Encoded protein: CASSLFQTSGPYEQYF.